The rows below give T cell receptor beta chains drawn from one sample of a study of T-cell reconstitution after alpha-beta-depleted transplantation in children. One entry per CDR3 protein, called by TCRdb with MiXCR from the PCR reads. The top ten hold 9.5% to 13% of the sample, which has 300,000 or so distinct CDR3 sequences, more than 20% seen once. Source: PBMCs, mostly from graft donor cells, taken 180 days after TCRalphabeta/CD19-depleted stem cell transplant. The receptors shown here come from a male patient under 18 who had a stem cell transplant for acute lymphoblastic leukemia, so the T cells may come from the graft donor. CDR3s include the opening cysteine and the closing phenylalanine or tryptophan. Fields, in order: clone size, V gene, J gene, D gene, CDR3 DNA, CDR3 protein. The D gene is left open where the match is weak. Expanded clones are given a class, and other clones once, few, many or no size at all.

clone_size: few; v_call: TRBV9; j_call: TRBJ1-4; d_call: -; cdr3_nt: TGTGCCAGCAGCCCCTCCACAGTGGGGACTAATGAAAAACTGTTTTTT; cdr3_aa: CASSPSTVGTNEKLFF
clone_size: few; v_call: TRBV20-1; j_call: TRBJ1-4; d_call: -; cdr3_nt: TGCAGTGCTAGAGATTCCCGAACAACTAATGAAAAACTGTTTTTT; cdr3_aa: CSARDSRTTNEKLFF
clone_size: few; v_call: TRBV5-5; j_call: TRBJ2-3; d_call: -; cdr3_nt: TGTGCCAGCAGCCCCCTGAGAGACCAGGGAAGCACAGATACGCAGTATTTT; cdr3_aa: CASSPLRDQGSTDTQYF
clone_size: -; v_call: TRBV7-9; j_call: TRBJ1-3; d_call: -; cdr3_nt: TGTGCCAGCAGCATCGGCCTCTCTGGAAACACCATATATTTT; cdr3_aa: CASSIGLSGNTIYF
clone_size: few; v_call: TRBV7-3; j_call: TRBJ2-1; d_call: -; cdr3_nt: TGTGCCAGCAGCTCCTACCGAGGTGAGCAGTTCTTC; cdr3_aa: CASSSYRGEQFF
clone_size: few; v_call: TRBV28; j_call: TRBJ2-5; d_call: -; cdr3_nt: TGTGCCAGCAGCTTCTCCTTGGACCAGTACTTC; cdr3_aa: CASSFSLDQYF
clone_size: -; v_call: TRBV7-6; j_call: TRBJ2-1; d_call: -; cdr3_nt: TGTGCCAGCAGCTTAGGGACTACCAACTCCTACAATGAGCAGTTCTTC; cdr3_aa: CASSLGTTNSYNEQFF
clone_size: many; v_call: TRBV12-3/TRBV12-4; j_call: TRBJ2-7; d_call: -; cdr3_nt: TGTGCCAGCAGTGGTCACTACGAGCAGTACTTC; cdr3_aa: CASSGHYEQYF
clone_size: -; v_call: TRBV9; j_call: TRBJ2-1; d_call: TRBD2; cdr3_nt: TGTGCCAGCAGCGTAGCCAAACAGACCGGGACTAGCAATTATGAGCAGTTCTTC; cdr3_aa: CASSVAKQTGTSNYEQFF
clone_size: few; v_call: TRBV12-3/TRBV12-4; j_call: TRBJ1-2; d_call: -; cdr3_nt: TGTGCCAGCAGTCCGTCATATGGCTACACCTTC; cdr3_aa: CASSPSYGYTF
clone_size: -; v_call: TRBV5-1; j_call: TRBJ2-5; d_call: -; cdr3_nt: TGCGCCAGCAGCTTGGCCAGGCTACCCGAAGAGACCCAGTACTTC; cdr3_aa: CASSLARLPEETQYF
clone_size: -; v_call: TRBV11-2; j_call: TRBJ2-1; d_call: TRBD2; cdr3_nt: TGTGCCAGCAGCCAACCGAAAGGAGGGACTAGCGGGAGTGCCCCCTACAATGAGCAGTTCTTC; cdr3_aa: CASSQPKGGTSGSAPYNEQFF
clone_size: medium-sized; v_call: TRBV9; j_call: TRBJ2-2; d_call: -; cdr3_nt: TGTGCCAGCAGCGCCATAATGAGCGGGGAGCTGTTTTTT; cdr3_aa: CASSAIMSGELFF
clone_size: -; v_call: TRBV7-6; j_call: TRBJ2-2; d_call: -; cdr3_nt: TGTGCCAGCAGCGCCGACAGGATCCGGAGCACCGGGGAGCTGTTTTTT; cdr3_aa: CASSADRIRSTGELFF
clone_size: few; v_call: TRBV20-1; j_call: TRBJ2-1; d_call: -; cdr3_nt: TGCAAAAAAAATTACAGGGCGTCCTACAATGAGCAGTTCTTC; cdr3_aa: CKKNYRASYNEQFF
clone_size: few; v_call: TRBV7-3; j_call: TRBJ2-5; d_call: TRBD2; cdr3_nt: TGTGCCAGCAGCCCAACTAGCGACCAAGAGACCCAGTACTTC; cdr3_aa: CASSPTSDQETQYF
clone_size: -; v_call: TRBV5-1; j_call: TRBJ2-4; d_call: -; cdr3_nt: TGCGCCAGCAGCCCAAGGGGGGCCTCCGCAACCTTC; cdr3_aa: CASSPRGASATF
clone_size: few; v_call: TRBV29-1; j_call: TRBJ2-7; d_call: -; cdr3_nt: TGCAGCGTTGCTCTAGCCTACGAGCAGTACTTC; cdr3_aa: CSVALAYEQYF
clone_size: few; v_call: TRBV9; j_call: TRBJ2-7; d_call: TRBD2; cdr3_nt: TGTGCCAGCAGCGGCGGGAGGGCCGGCTACGAGCAGTACTTC; cdr3_aa: CASSGGRAGYEQYF
clone_size: few; v_call: TRBV5-1; j_call: TRBJ1-1; d_call: -; cdr3_nt: TGCGCCAGCAGCTTGTCGGGGGCACACACTGAAGCTTTCTTT; cdr3_aa: CASSLSGAHTEAFF
clone_size: -; v_call: TRBV4-1; j_call: TRBJ2-4; d_call: TRBD2; cdr3_nt: TGCGCCAGCAGCCACCCATTTAGCGGGAGGGCGCCGTGGGACACAGCCAAAAACATTCAGTACTTC; cdr3_aa: CASSHPFSGRAPWDTAKNIQYF
clone_size: few; v_call: TRBV5-1; j_call: TRBJ2-7; d_call: TRBD2; cdr3_nt: TGCGCCAGCAGCCCTATACTAGCGGGAGACTACGAGCAGTACTTC; cdr3_aa: CASSPILAGDYEQYF
clone_size: many; v_call: TRBV20-1; j_call: TRBJ1-6; d_call: -; cdr3_nt: TGCAGTGCCAAAACGGGCCCGGAGAGTAATTCACCCCTCCACTTT; cdr3_aa: CSAKTGPESNSPLHF
clone_size: -; v_call: TRBV19; j_call: TRBJ2-1; d_call: -; cdr3_nt: TGTGCCAGTCGCAGGAACAGCCAGGGCCGAATTAACAATGAGCAGTTCTTC; cdr3_aa: CASRRNSQGRINNEQFF
clone_size: -; v_call: TRBV3-1; j_call: TRBJ2-1; d_call: TRBD2; cdr3_nt: TGTGCCAGCAGCCGAGGGACTACCACCTACAATGAGCAGTTCTTC; cdr3_aa: CASSRGTTTYNEQFF
clone_size: few; v_call: TRBV7-6; j_call: TRBJ2-7; d_call: TRBD2; cdr3_nt: TGTGCCAGCAAGAGCCTAGCGGGAGGGCAGTACTTC; cdr3_aa: CASKSLAGGQYF
clone_size: few; v_call: TRBV29-1; j_call: TRBJ1-2; d_call: -; cdr3_nt: TGCAGCGTTGTGAAGGCAGGAACATATGGCTACACCTTC; cdr3_aa: CSVVKAGTYGYTF
clone_size: few; v_call: TRBV6-5; j_call: TRBJ2-7; d_call: TRBD2; cdr3_nt: TGTGCCAGCAGTTCCCCGGGACTACCGTCCTACGAGCAGTACTTC; cdr3_aa: CASSSPGLPSYEQYF
clone_size: -; v_call: TRBV3-1; j_call: TRBJ2-7; d_call: -; cdr3_nt: TGTGCCAGCAGCCCGCTTGGCGGGTGGGCCTACGAGCAGTACTTC; cdr3_aa: CASSPLGGWAYEQYF
clone_size: -; v_call: TRBV27; j_call: TRBJ2-4; d_call: -; cdr3_nt: TGTGCCAGCAGTTCCCAGGGCATTCAGTACTTC; cdr3_aa: CASSSQGIQYF
clone_size: few; v_call: TRBV20-1; j_call: TRBJ2-1; d_call: -; cdr3_nt: TGCAGTGGATTAGCGGTAACCTACAATGAGCAGTTCTTC; cdr3_aa: CSGLAVTYNEQFF
clone_size: -; v_call: TRBV21-1; j_call: TRBJ2-1; d_call: -; cdr3_nt: TGTGCCAGCAGCAAAGCGGACAATGAGCAGTTCTTC; cdr3_aa: CASSKADNEQFF
clone_size: few; v_call: TRBV7-3; j_call: TRBJ2-1; d_call: -; cdr3_nt: TGTGCCAGCAGCTTAACGAAAAGGCTAAGTATCAATGAGCAGTTCTTC; cdr3_aa: CASSLTKRLSINEQFF
clone_size: few; v_call: TRBV5-1; j_call: TRBJ2-7; d_call: -; cdr3_nt: TGCGCCAGCAGCCCCTACGGACACTTCCTCTACGAGCAGTACTTC; cdr3_aa: CASSPYGHFLYEQYF
clone_size: few; v_call: TRBV5-1; j_call: TRBJ2-1; d_call: TRBD1; cdr3_nt: TGCGCCAGCAGCTTGGCTAGGACAGGGGGCCTTAGGGATGAGCAGTTCTTC; cdr3_aa: CASSLARTGGLRDEQFF
clone_size: -; v_call: TRBV20-1; j_call: TRBJ1-6; d_call: -; cdr3_nt: TGCAGTGCTAGACTCCCAGGTGGCGGTAATTCACCCCTCCACTTT; cdr3_aa: CSARLPGGGNSPLHF
clone_size: few; v_call: TRBV4-1; j_call: TRBJ2-4; d_call: -; cdr3_nt: TGCGCCAGCAGCCGTTATAGAGGGGGGCCCCTAGCCAAAAACATTCAGTACTTC; cdr3_aa: CASSRYRGGPLAKNIQYF
clone_size: -; v_call: TRBV7-9; j_call: TRBJ2-7; d_call: TRBD2; cdr3_nt: TGTGCCAGCAGCTCTCCTCTAGCGGGCAACACCTACGAGCAGTACTTC; cdr3_aa: CASSSPLAGNTYEQYF
clone_size: few; v_call: TRBV11-1; j_call: TRBJ2-1; d_call: -; cdr3_nt: TGTGCCAGCAGCTTATACACCCGAGGGGGGGACCCGATGCGTACGAATGAGCAGTTCTTC; cdr3_aa: CASSLYTRGGDPMRTNEQFF
clone_size: few; v_call: TRBV20-1; j_call: TRBJ2-7; d_call: -; cdr3_nt: TGCAGTGCTATCCTCCCTTACACCGAGCAGTACTTC; cdr3_aa: CSAILPYTEQYF
clone_size: many; v_call: TRBV5-1; j_call: TRBJ2-7; d_call: -; cdr3_nt: TGCGCCAGCAGCTCCGGGGGCCCCTCCTACGAGCAGTACTTC; cdr3_aa: CASSSGGPSYEQYF
clone_size: few; v_call: TRBV7-3; j_call: TRBJ2-7; d_call: -; cdr3_nt: TGTGCCAGCAGCCCGTCGGGGCCAGACTACGAGCAGTACTTC; cdr3_aa: CASSPSGPDYEQYF
clone_size: -; v_call: TRBV6-1; j_call: TRBJ2-3; d_call: -; cdr3_nt: TGTGCCAGCAGACAACAGGTACAGCGAGATACGCAGTATTTT; cdr3_aa: CASRQQVQRDTQYF
clone_size: -; v_call: TRBV5-6; j_call: TRBJ2-4; d_call: -; cdr3_nt: TGTGCCAGCAGCTCCTCACTAGAGAACATTCAGTACTTC; cdr3_aa: CASSSSLENIQYF
clone_size: few; v_call: TRBV5-1; j_call: TRBJ2-5; d_call: TRBD2; cdr3_nt: TGCGCCAGCGGTAGCGGGATCCAAGAGACCCAGTACTTC; cdr3_aa: CASGSGIQETQYF
clone_size: -; v_call: TRBV12-3/TRBV12-4; j_call: TRBJ2-5; d_call: TRBD2; cdr3_nt: TGTGCCAGCAGTTCCGGGCTACTAGCGGGAGCGAGGGAGACCCAGTACTTC; cdr3_aa: CASSSGLLAGARETQYF
clone_size: -; v_call: TRBV5-1; j_call: TRBJ1-3; d_call: TRBD1; cdr3_nt: TGCGCCAGCAGCTTGGTACAGGGGCCCGGAAACACCATATATTTT; cdr3_aa: CASSLVQGPGNTIYF
clone_size: -; v_call: TRBV10-2; j_call: TRBJ1-1; d_call: -; cdr3_nt: TGCGCCAGCAGCGGCAGGGGAAAGAACACTGAAGCTTTCTTT; cdr3_aa: CASSGRGKNTEAFF
clone_size: few; v_call: TRBV7-3; j_call: TRBJ2-5; d_call: -; cdr3_nt: TGTGCCAGCAGCTTAACGGGGCAGGGGGGCAGGGGACAAGAGACCCAGTACTTC; cdr3_aa: CASSLTGQGGRGQETQYF
clone_size: few; v_call: TRBV2; j_call: TRBJ1-2; d_call: -; cdr3_nt: TGTGCCAGGGATACCGGTCGCTATGGCTACACCTTC; cdr3_aa: CARDTGRYGYTF
clone_size: few; v_call: TRBV5-1; j_call: TRBJ2-1; d_call: -; cdr3_nt: TGCGCCAGCAGCTTGAGCCAGCGGGAGCAGTTCTTC; cdr3_aa: CASSLSQREQFF
clone_size: few; v_call: TRBV5-1; j_call: TRBJ2-2; d_call: -; cdr3_nt: TGCGCCAGCAGCTTGGCAGTTGGCGCCGCCGGGGAGCTGTTTTTT; cdr3_aa: CASSLAVGAAGELFF
clone_size: few; v_call: TRBV7-3; j_call: TRBJ2-3; d_call: TRBD2; cdr3_nt: TGTGCCAGCAGCTTGGCGGTAGCGGGAGGTGGAGCAGATACGCAGTATTTT; cdr3_aa: CASSLAVAGGGADTQYF
clone_size: few; v_call: TRBV10-3; j_call: TRBJ2-5; d_call: TRBD2; cdr3_nt: TGTGCCATCAGTACTAGCGGGAGGTTAAGTGAGACCCAGTACTTC; cdr3_aa: CAISTSGRLSETQYF
clone_size: few; v_call: TRBV7-6; j_call: TRBJ2-7; d_call: -; cdr3_nt: TGTGCCAGCAGCTTAGTGCCGGGACCCTTATCCTACGAGCAGTACTTC; cdr3_aa: CASSLVPGPLSYEQYF
clone_size: few; v_call: TRBV3-1; j_call: TRBJ2-5; d_call: TRBD1; cdr3_nt: TGTGCCAGCAGCCGCCAGACAGGGTCAGAGACCCAGTACTTC; cdr3_aa: CASSRQTGSETQYF
clone_size: -; v_call: TRBV29-1; j_call: TRBJ1-3; d_call: -; cdr3_nt: TGCAGCGTTGAGGGGATCCTTGGTGGAAACACCATATATTTT; cdr3_aa: CSVEGILGGNTIYF